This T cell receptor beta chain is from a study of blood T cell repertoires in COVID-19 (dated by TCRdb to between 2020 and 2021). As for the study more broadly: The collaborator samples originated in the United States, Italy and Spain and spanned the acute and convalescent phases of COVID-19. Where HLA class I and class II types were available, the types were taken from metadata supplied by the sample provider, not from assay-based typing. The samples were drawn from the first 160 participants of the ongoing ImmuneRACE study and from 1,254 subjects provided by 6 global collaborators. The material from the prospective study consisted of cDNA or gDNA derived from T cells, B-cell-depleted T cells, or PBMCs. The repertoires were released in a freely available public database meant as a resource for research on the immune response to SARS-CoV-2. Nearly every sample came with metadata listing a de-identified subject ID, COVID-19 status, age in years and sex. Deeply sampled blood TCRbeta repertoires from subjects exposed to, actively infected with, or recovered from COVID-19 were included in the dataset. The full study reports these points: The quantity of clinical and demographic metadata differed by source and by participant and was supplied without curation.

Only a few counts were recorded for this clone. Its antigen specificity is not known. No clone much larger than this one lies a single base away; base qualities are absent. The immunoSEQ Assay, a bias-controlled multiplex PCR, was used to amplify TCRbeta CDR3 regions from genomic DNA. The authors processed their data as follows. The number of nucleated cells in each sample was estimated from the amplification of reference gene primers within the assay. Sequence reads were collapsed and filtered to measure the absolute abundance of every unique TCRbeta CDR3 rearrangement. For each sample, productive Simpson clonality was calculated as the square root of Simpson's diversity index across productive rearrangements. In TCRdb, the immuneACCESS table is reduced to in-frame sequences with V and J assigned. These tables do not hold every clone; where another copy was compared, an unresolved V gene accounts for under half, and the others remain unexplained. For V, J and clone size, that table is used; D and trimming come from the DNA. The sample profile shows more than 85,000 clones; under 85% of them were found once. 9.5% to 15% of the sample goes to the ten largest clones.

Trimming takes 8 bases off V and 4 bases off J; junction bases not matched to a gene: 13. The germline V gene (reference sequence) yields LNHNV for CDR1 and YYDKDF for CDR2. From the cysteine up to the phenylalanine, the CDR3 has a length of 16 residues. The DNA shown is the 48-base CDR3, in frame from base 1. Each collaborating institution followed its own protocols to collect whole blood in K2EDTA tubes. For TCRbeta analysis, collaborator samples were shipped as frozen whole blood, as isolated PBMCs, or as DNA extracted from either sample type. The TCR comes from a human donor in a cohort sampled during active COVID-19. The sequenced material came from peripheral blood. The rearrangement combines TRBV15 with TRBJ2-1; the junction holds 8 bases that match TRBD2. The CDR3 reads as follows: CATAEGSGSTYNEQFF. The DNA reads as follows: TGTGCCACCGCGGAGGGGAGCGGGAGTACTTACAATGAGCAGTTCTTC.